The clone carrying this TCR beta chain has just a few counts. Antigen specificity is unknown. This sample is drawn from a study of T cells after yellow fever vaccination. Across the study: Each low-cell-number fraction was prepared by means of SMART-Seq v4 Ultra Low Input. General observations from the study: Weaker, the secondary response had a peak occurring faster, on day 5 versus 15.

The germline V and J ends were trimmed by 7 bases and 0 bases, with 7 bases remaining between them. The CDR3 loop spans 11 amino acids. Germline values: CDR1 SQVTM, CDR2 ANQGSEA. Synthesis of TCR cDNA relied on 5'RACE template switching, which attached a universal primer site and UMIs. TCRdb analysed the 5' RACE reads with MiXCR anew, one entry per CDR3 protein. The sample consists of 230,000 or so distinct CDR3 sequences, less than 7.5% of them appearing once. The receptor comes from a man aged 30 to 45 who received the YFV17D yellow fever vaccine. The genes are TRBV29-1 and TRBJ2-7, with D unresolved. Material: CD4+ T cells sorted from PBMCs, obtained on the day of the yellow fever booster vaccination. The CDR3 sequence: CSGASSYEQYF. CDR3 nucleotide sequence: TGCAGCGGGGCGAGCTCCTACGAGCAGTACTTC.